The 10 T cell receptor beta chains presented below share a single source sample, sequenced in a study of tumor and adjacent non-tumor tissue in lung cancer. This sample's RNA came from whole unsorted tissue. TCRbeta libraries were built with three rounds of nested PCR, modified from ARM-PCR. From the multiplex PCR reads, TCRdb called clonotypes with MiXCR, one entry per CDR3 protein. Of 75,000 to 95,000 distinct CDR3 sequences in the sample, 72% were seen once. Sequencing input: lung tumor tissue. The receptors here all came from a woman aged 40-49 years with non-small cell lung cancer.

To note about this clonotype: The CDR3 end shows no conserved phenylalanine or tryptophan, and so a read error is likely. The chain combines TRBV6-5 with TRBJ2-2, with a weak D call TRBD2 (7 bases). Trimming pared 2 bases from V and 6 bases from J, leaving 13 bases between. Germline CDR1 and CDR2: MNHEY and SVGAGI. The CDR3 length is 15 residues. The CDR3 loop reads CASSYRGAWAGELFL. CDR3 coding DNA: TGTGCCAGCAGTTACCGGGGGGCATGGGCCGGGGAGCTGTTTCTT.

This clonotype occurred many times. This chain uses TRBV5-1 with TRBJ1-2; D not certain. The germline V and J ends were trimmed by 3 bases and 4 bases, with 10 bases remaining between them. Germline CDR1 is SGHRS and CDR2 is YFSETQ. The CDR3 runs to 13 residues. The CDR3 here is CASSYGESYGYTF. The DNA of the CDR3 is TGCGCCAGCAGCTACGGGGAGTCCTATGGCTACACCTTC.

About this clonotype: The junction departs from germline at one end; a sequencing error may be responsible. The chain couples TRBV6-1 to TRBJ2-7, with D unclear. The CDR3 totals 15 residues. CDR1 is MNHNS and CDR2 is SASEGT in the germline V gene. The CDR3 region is CANSDRHVVSYEQYF. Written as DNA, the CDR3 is TGTGCCAACAGTGACCGACACGTTGTTTCCTACGAGCAGTACTTC.

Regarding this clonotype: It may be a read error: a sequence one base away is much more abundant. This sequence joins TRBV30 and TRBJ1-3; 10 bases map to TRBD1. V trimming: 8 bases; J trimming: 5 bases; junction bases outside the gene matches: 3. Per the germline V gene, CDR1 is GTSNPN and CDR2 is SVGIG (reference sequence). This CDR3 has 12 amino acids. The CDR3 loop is CARGQGRNTIYF. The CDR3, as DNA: TGTGCCCGGGGACAGGGGCGAAACACCATATATTTT.

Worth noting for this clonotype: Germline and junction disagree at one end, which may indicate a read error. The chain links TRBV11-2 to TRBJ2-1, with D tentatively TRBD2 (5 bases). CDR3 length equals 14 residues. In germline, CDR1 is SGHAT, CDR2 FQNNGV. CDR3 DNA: TGTGCCAGCAGCTTAGGCACTAGGTACAATGAGCAGCTCTTC. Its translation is CASSLGTRYNEQLF.

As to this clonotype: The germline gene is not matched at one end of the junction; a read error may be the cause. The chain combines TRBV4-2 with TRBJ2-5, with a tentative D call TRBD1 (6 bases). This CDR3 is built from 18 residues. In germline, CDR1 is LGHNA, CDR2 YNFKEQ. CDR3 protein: CANSQGPLHRDRGETQYF. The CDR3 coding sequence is TGTGCCAACAGCCAAGGTCCCTTACACAGGGATAGGGGGGAGACCCAGTACTTC.

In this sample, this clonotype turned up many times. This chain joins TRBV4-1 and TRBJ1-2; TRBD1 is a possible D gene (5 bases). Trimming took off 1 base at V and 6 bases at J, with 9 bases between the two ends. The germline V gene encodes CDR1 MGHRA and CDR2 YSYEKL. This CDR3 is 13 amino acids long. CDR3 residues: CASSQGGGDGYTF. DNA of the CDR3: TGCGCCAGCAGCCAAGGAGGAGGGGATGGCTACACCTTC.

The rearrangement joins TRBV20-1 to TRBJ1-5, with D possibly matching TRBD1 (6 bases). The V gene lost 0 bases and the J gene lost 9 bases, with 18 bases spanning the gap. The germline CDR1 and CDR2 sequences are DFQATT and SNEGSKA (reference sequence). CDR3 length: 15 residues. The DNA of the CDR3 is TGCAGTGCTAGAGATCTTAGAAGGGGACATCGGCCCCAGCATTTT. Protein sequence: CSARDLRRGHRPQHF.

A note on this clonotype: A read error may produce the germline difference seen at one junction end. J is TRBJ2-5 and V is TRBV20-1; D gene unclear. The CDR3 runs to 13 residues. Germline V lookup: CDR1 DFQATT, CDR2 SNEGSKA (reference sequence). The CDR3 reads CSASHPYQETQHF. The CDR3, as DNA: TGCAGTGCTAGTCATCCATACCAAGAGACCCAGCACTTC.

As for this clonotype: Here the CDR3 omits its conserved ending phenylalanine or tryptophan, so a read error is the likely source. The chain's CDR3 is CASSQYRGEHGYTL. The CDR3 DNA reads TGTGCCAGCAGTCAGTACAGGGGAGAGCATGGCTACACCTTA. The rearrangement joins TRBV12-3 or TRBV12-4 to TRBJ1-2; 7 bases match TRBD1. The ends lost 5 bases at V and 6 bases at J; junction bases unmatched: 9. This CDR3 contains 14 residues.